This TCR beta chain is drawn from a study of blood T cells in healthy people across ages. Alongside a J-beta primer mix, a sample-barcoded 5' primer served in a second PCR lasting about 7 to 12 cycles. MiXCR, run by TCRdb on the 5' RACE reads, gives a single entry per CDR3 protein. The sample includes around 800,000 distinct CDR3 sequences, approximately 65% of them seen just once. In the case of this clonotype: Its antigen is as yet unknown.

General observations from the study: Per million T cells, the diversity of TCR beta decreased roughly linearly as age advanced.

Source material: blood. This clonotype originated in a man aged 25 to 40 in good health.

CDR3 sequence (DNA): TGTGCCAGCAGCCCTTGGGGGGTGGACAATGAGCAGTTCTTC. This gives the protein CASSPWGVDNEQFF. The chain is built from TRBV12-3 or TRBV12-4 and TRBJ2-1, with D tentatively TRBD2 (6 bases). V dropped 6 bases and J dropped 5 bases, with 14 bases sitting between them. This CDR3 region has 14 residues.